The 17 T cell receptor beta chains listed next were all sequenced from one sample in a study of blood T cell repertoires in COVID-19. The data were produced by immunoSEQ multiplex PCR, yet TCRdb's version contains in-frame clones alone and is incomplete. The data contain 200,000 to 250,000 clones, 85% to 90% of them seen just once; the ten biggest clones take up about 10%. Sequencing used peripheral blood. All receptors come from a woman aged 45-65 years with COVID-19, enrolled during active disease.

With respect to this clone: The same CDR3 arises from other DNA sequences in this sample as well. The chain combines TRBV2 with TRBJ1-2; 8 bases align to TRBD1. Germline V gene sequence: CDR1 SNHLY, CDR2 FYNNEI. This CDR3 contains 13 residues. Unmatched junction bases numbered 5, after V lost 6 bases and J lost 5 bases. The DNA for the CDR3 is TGTGCCAGCAGCCGAGACAGGGGATATGGCTACACCTTC. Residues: CASSRDRGYGYTF.

The CDR3 DNA reads as TGCGCCAGCAGTGGACAGGGAGAAGAGACCCAGTACTTC. It specifies CASSGQGEETQYF. The chain uses TRBV10-1 and TRBJ2-5; 7 positions match TRBD1. The germline CDR1 and CDR2 sequences are WNHNN and SYGVQD (reference sequence). V lost 4 bases and J lost 3; bases outside the gene matches: 2. This CDR3 region has 13 residues.

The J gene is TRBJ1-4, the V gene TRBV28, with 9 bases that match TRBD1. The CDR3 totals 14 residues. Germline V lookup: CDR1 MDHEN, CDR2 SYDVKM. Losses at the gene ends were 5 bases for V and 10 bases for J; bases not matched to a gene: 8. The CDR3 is CASSLPRTGVKLFF. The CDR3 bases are TGTGCCAGCAGTCTGCCCCGGACAGGGGTAAAACTGTTTTTT.

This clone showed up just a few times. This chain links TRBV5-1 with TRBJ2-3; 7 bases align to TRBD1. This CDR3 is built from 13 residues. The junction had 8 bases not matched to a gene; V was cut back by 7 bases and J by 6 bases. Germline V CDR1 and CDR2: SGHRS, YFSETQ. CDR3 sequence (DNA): TGCGCCAGCGAAGCTCAAGGGGGCGATACGCAGTATTTT. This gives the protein CASEAQGGDTQYF.

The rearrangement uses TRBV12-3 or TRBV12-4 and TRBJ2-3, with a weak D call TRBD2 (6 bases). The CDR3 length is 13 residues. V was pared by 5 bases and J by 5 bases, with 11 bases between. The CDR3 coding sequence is TGTGCCAGCAGTCGTTGGGGGGAAGATACGCAGTATTTT. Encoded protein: CASSRWGEDTQYF.

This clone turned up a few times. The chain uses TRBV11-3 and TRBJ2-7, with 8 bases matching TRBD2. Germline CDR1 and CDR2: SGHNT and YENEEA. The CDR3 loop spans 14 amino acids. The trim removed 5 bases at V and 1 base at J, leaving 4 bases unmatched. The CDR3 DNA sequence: TGTGCCAGCAGCCAACGCGGGGGGTCCTACGAGCAGTACTTC. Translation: CASSQRGGSYEQYF. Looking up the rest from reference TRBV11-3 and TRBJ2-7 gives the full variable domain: EAGVVQSPRYKIIEKKQPVAFWCNPISGHNTLYWYLQNLGQGPELLIRYENEEAVDDSQLPKDRFSAERLKGVDSTLKIQPAELGDSAVYLCASSQRGGSYEQYFGPGTRLTVT.

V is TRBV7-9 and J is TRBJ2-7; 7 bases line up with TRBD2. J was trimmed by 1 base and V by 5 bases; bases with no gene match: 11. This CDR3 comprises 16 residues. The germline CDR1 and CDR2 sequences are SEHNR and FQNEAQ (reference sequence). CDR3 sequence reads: CASSGTTGLPSYEQYF. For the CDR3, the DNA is TGTGCCAGCAGCGGTACGACGGGACTACCTTCCTACGAGCAGTACTTC.

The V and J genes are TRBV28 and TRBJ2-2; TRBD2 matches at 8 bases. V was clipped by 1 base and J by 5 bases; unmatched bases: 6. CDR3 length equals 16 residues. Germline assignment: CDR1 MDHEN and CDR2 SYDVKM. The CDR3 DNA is TGTGCCAGCAGTTTATACCCTCGGGGGGGAACCGGGGAGCTGTTTTTT. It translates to CASSLYPRGGTGELFF.

In DNA, the CDR3 is TGTGCCAGCAGCCAAGCGGGACTCAACAGGAACTATGGCTACACCTTC. Translating it yields CASSQAGLNRNYGYTF. The rearrangement links TRBV14 to TRBJ1-2; a possible D gene is TRBD1 (5 bases). Germline CDR1 reads SGHDN; CDR2 reads FVKESK. The CDR3 covers 16 residues. The V end lost 1 base, the J end lost 2 bases, and 14 bases lay between the germline ends.

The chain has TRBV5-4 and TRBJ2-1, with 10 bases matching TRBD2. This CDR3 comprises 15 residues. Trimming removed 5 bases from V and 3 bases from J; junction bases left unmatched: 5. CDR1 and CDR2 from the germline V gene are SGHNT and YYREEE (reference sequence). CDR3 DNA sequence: TGTGCCAGCAGGTTGTCTAGCGGGGGCTACAATGAGCAGTTCTTC. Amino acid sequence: CASRLSSGGYNEQFF.

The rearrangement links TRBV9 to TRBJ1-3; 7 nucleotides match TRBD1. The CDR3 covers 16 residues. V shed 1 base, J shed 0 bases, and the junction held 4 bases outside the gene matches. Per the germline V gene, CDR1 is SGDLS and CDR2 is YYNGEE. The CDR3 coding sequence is TGTGCCAGCAGCGTAACGACAGGGCTCTCTGGAAACACCATATATTTT. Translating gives CASSVTTGLSGNTIYF.

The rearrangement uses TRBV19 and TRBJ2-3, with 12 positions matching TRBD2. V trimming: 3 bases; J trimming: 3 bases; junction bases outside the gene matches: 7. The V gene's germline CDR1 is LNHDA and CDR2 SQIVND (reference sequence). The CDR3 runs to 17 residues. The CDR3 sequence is CASSMALAGGSTDTQYF. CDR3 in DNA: TGTGCCAGTAGTATGGCCCTAGCGGGGGGGTCTACAGATACGCAGTATTTT.

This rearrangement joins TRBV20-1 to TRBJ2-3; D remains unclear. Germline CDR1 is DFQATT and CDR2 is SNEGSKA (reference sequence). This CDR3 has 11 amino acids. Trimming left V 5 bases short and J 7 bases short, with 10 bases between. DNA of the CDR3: TGCAGTGCTGAGTTTGTTTATACGCAGTATTTT. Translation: CSAEFVYTQYF.

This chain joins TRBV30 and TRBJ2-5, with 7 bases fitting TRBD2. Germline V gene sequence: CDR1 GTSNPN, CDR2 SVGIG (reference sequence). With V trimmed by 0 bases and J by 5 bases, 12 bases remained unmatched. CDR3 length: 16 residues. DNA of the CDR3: TGTGCCTGGAGTGTAGGGAATTGGGGGGGGATGGAGACCCAGTACTTC. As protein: CAWSVGNWGGMETQYF.

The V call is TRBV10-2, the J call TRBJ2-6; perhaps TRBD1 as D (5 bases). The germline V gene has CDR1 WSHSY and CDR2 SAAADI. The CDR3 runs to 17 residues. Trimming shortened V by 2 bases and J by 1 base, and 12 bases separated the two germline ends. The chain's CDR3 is CASSEGRAKSGANVLTF. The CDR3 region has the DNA TGCGCCAGCAGTGAGGGCAGGGCTAAGTCTGGGGCCAACGTCCTGACTTTC.

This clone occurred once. CDR3 sequence (DNA): TGCGCCAGCAGCTTGGATGCGCGGGGGGGATACACAGATACGCAGTATTTT. This gives the protein CASSLDARGGYTDTQYF. The rearrangement links TRBV5-1 to TRBJ2-3, with 9 bases identical to TRBD2. Unmatched junction bases numbered 7, after V lost 0 bases and J lost 2 bases. This CDR3 contains 17 residues. Germline V lookup: CDR1 SGHRS, CDR2 YFSETQ.

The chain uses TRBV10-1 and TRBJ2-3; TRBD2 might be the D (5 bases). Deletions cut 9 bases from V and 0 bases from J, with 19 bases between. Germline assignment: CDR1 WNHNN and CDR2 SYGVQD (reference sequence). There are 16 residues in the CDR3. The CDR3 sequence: CASDATETTSTDTQYF. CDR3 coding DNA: TGCGCCAGTGATGCTACAGAGACTACTAGCACAGATACGCAGTATTTT.